The 17 T cell receptor beta chains listed next were all sequenced from one sample in a study of human T cells and chemical hapten exposure. TCRdb re-derived calls from the RACE reads in MiXCR, one entry per CDR3 protein. The data contain more than 85,000 distinct CDR3 sequences, 30% to 35% of them singletons. Time point reported: patch test 3, about 24 weeks after DPC sensitization. Noted treatment: therapeutic diphenylcyclopropenone sensitization with weekly scalp DPC. This specimen consisted of whole blood, obtained in connection with sensitization to the hapten diphenylcyclopropenone (DPC). The receptors come from a man in his forties or fifties with alopecia areata. Some clones in this sample may be carry-over from other donors' samples.

CDR3 in DNA: TGTGCCAGCAGTGGATCCGAGGGACAGGGGCGCTACGAGCAGTACTTC. Its translation is CASSGSEGQGRYEQYF. The chain recombines TRBV6-5 with TRBJ2-7; 10 bases are shared with TRBD1. Per the germline V gene, CDR1 is MNHEY and CDR2 is SVGAGI. The CDR3 is 16 residues long. V lost 5 bases to trimming and J lost 3 bases; unmatched junction nucleotides: 10.

The gene calls are TRBV5-1 and TRBJ2-5, with D perhaps TRBD2 (6 bases). Germline CDR1 is SGHRS and CDR2 is YFSETQ. V was pared by 4 bases and J by 3 bases, with 19 bases between. The CDR3 has 16 residues. CDR3 coding DNA: TGCGCCAGCAGCGGTGGAGGGCTCGTCGGGAAAGAGACCCAGTACTTC. As protein: CASSGGGLVGKETQYF. The full variable domain, with the rest looked up from reference TRBV5-1 and TRBJ2-5, is KAGVTQTPRYLIKTRGQQVTLSCSPISGHRSVSWYQQTPGQGLQFLFEYFSETQRNKGNFPGRFSGRQFSNSRSEMNVSTLELGDSALYLCASSGGGLVGKETQYFGPGTRLLVL.

This chain's CDR3 is CASSFGQANYGYTF. CDR3 bases: TGTGCCAGCAGTTTCGGACAGGCTAACTATGGCTACACCTTC. V gene TRBV12-3 or TRBV12-4 combines with J gene TRBJ1-2; 7 bases fit TRBD1. J gave up 0 bases and V 3 bases, and 1 base lay outside the gene matches. The CDR3 runs 14 residues.

V and J are TRBV20-1 and TRBJ2-7, with 8 bases aligning to TRBD1. Looked up from germline, CDR1 is DFQATT and CDR2 is SNEGSKA (reference sequence). CDR3 size: 15 residues. Germline trimming cut 1 base from V and 3 bases from J; bases unmatched to any gene: 8. CDR3 nucleotides: TGCAGTGCTAGAGTCCCCACAGGGGGTCTCTACGAGCAGTACGTC. The encoded protein is CSARVPTGGLYEQYV.

The V and J genes are TRBV6-2 or TRBV6-3 and TRBJ2-5, with no clear D. Looked up from germline, CDR1 is MNHEY and CDR2 is SVGEGT. The CDR3 runs to 14 residues. Trimming took 2 bases from V and 0 from J, leaving 7 bases between them. The CDR3 protein is CASSYVSYQETQYF. CDR3 DNA sequence: TGTGCCAGCAGTTACGTCTCCTACCAAGAGACCCAGTACTTC.

The sample holds many counts of this clonotype. The rearrangement uses TRBV29-1 and TRBJ1-1; no firm D call. Looked up from germline, CDR1 is SQVTM and CDR2 is ANQGSEA. V was pared by 3 bases and J by 8 bases, with 7 bases between. The CDR3 runs 10 residues. Here the CDR3 reads CSVEGFEAFF. For the CDR3, the DNA is TGCAGCGTTGAGGGATTCGAAGCTTTCTTT.

The rearrangement uses TRBV6-1 and TRBJ1-2, with TRBD1 identical over 9 bases. Germline values: CDR1 MNHNS, CDR2 SASEGT. V shed 6 bases and J 7 bases; nucleotides not matched to a gene: 6. The CDR3 consists of 13 residues. The CDR3 DNA reads TGTGCCAGCAGGGACAGGGGACAGAGTGGCTACACCTTC. Amino acids: CASRDRGQSGYTF.

As to this clonotype: Being one base from a much bigger clone, this may be a read error. This chain connects TRBV6-2 or TRBV6-3 to TRBJ2-7; D may be TRBD1 or TRBD2 (5 bases each). The length of the CDR3 is 12 residues. Germline V gene lookup returns CDR1 MNHEY and CDR2 SVGEGT. V was trimmed by 6 bases and J by 3 bases, leaving 9 bases between them. CDR3 DNA: TGTGCCAGCAGCCGAGGGGACTACGAGCAGTACTTC. Translating gives CASSRGDYEQYF.

The genes are TRBV10-3 and TRBJ2-5; D is ambiguous. The V gene lost 6 bases and the J gene lost 5 bases, with 16 bases spanning the gap. The germline CDR1 and CDR2 sequences are ENHRY and SYGVKD. The CDR3 runs 14 residues. This CDR3 reads CAISRSGSLETQYF. As DNA, the CDR3 is TGTGCCATCAGCCGATCCGGGTCTCTGGAGACCCAGTACTTC.

This clonotype has only one observation. The chain uses TRBV6-5 and TRBJ2-3; TRBD1 might be the D (8 bases). The germline V and J ends were trimmed by 6 bases and 3 bases, with 16 bases remaining between them. Germline V lookup: CDR1 MNHEY, CDR2 SVGAGI. The CDR3 has 15 amino acids. CDR3 in DNA: TGTGCCAGCAGATCCGGACAGGGAGGGACAGATACGCAGTATTTT. Translating gives CASRSGQGGTDTQYF.

The chain uses TRBV10-3 and TRBJ2-2; 8 bases fit TRBD2. V trimming: 8 bases; J trimming: 5 bases; junction bases outside the gene matches: 7. In germline, CDR1 is ENHRY, CDR2 SYGVKD. The CDR3 contains 14 residues. The CDR3 loop is CAILIAGRTGELFF. CDR3 DNA: TGTGCCATCCTTATAGCGGGAAGGACCGGGGAGCTGTTTTTT.

This clonotype was counted only a few times. The V call is TRBV2, the J call TRBJ1-1; D not certain. The germline gives CDR1 SNHLY, CDR2 FYNNEI. The CDR3 has 11 amino acids. The V and J ends lost 7 bases and 6 bases respectively, with 9 bases between them. CDR3 DNA sequence: TGTGCCAGCATTTATCGGTCTGAAGCTTTCTTT. Its protein product is CASIYRSEAFF.

V usage is TRBV12-3 or TRBV12-4 and J usage is TRBJ2-7; the D is unclear. Trimming took 3 bases from V and 2 from J, leaving 8 bases between them. The CDR3 is made up of 13 amino acids. CDR3 sequence: CASSFGGPYEQYF. CDR3 in DNA: TGTGCCAGCAGTTTCGGTGGACCCTACGAGCAGTACTTC.

This clonotype showed up just a few times. V is TRBV30 and J is TRBJ1-4; 9 bases fit TRBD1. The CDR3 is made up of 14 amino acids. With V trimmed by 2 bases and J by 6 bases, 4 bases remained unmatched. Germline CDR1 and CDR2: GTSNPN and SVGIG (reference sequence). CDR3 sequence reads: CAWSIRDRDEKLFF. CDR3 DNA sequence: TGTGCCTGGAGTATCCGGGACAGGGATGAAAAACTGTTTTTT.

This clonotype was seen a few times. The chain employs TRBV11-2 and TRBJ1-2; the match to TRBD1 covers 9 bases. J gave up 4 bases and V 2 bases, and 11 bases lay outside the gene matches. Germline CDR1 is SGHAT and CDR2 is FQNNGV. The CDR3 sequence is 17 residues long. In nucleotides, the CDR3 is TGTGCCAGCAGCTTACAACCGGGACAGGGAATAGTCTATGGCTACACCTTC. This translates into CASSLQPGQGIVYGYTF.

This clonotype was detected only a few times. The gene calls are TRBV7-9 and TRBJ2-7; no definite D call. Per the germline V gene, CDR1 is SEHNR and CDR2 is FQNEAQ (reference sequence). The CDR3 has 13 amino acids. V was clipped by 8 bases and J by 0 bases, with 11 bases between them. The CDR3 is CASSGPLSYEQYF. CDR3 DNA: TGTGCCAGCTCCGGGCCACTCTCCTACGAGCAGTACTTC.

The chain has TRBV4-2 and TRBJ2-1, with D maybe TRBD2 (6 bases). The CDR3 runs 14 residues. Germline V gene data show CDR1 as LGHNA and CDR2 as YNFKEQ. Trimming removed 4 bases at V and 5 bases at J, with 12 bases between. CDR3 loop: CASSPRRGHNEQFF. In DNA form, the CDR3 reads TGTGCCAGCAGCCCAAGGCGGGGTCACAATGAGCAGTTCTTC.